Listed below are T cell receptor beta chains from one sample, sequenced in a study of immune evolution from preneoplasia to lung adenocarcinoma. Data came from immunoSEQ multiplex PCR; TCRdb stores just in-frame clones and leaves some out. Among 9,000 to 13,000 clones listed, 82% were seen once. The material sequenced was FFPE minimally invasive lung adenocarcinoma tissue. The receptors were sampled from a person aged 65 to 85 with lung adenocarcinoma. Both conserved end residues are part of each CDR3. The order of the fields is D gene, J gene, V gene, clone size, CDR3 DNA, CDR3 protein. A D gene is named only where the DNA matches it firmly. Rows give clone size only sometimes, using once, few, many, or a class for an expanded clone.

TRBD1	TRBJ1-1	TRBV25-1	.	TGTGCCAGCAGTGAATCGAAGGGGGCGACCACTGAAGCTTTCTTT	CASSESKGATTEAFF
.	TRBJ1-1	TRBV7-2	once	TGTGCCAGCAGCTTAGCGCGGCAGGGAACCTTGAACACTGAAGCTTTCTTT	CASSLARQGTLNTEAFF
TRBD1	TRBJ1-1	TRBV5-1	.	TGCGCCAGCAGCTTGGCTTCAGGGGGCCTGAACACTGAAGCTTTCTTT	CASSLASGGLNTEAFF
TRBD1	TRBJ1-1	TRBV6-1	.	TGTGCCAGCAGTGTACAGGGGACTGAAGCTTTCTTT	CASSVQGTEAFF
.	TRBJ1-4	TRBV5-1	.	TGCGCCAGCAGCTTGGAAAAAGACCCTAATGAAAAACTGTTTTTT	CASSLEKDPNEKLFF
.	TRBJ2-1	TRBV11-3	.	TGTGCCAGCAGTTTAAACGGGCTCACGGACAATGAGCAGTTCTTC	CASSLNGLTDNEQFF
TRBD2	TRBJ2-1	TRBV7-3	.	TGTGCCAGCAGCTTATGGCCTAGCGGGGGAAGCTCCTACAATGAGCAGTTCTTC	CASSLWPSGGSSYNEQFF
.	TRBJ1-1	TRBV25-1	few	TGTGCCAGCAGTGAATCGGGGGGTTGGACTGAAGCTTTCTTT	CASSESGGWTEAFF
.	TRBJ1-4	TRBV5-1	once	TGCGCCAGCAGCTTTGGGGGCTTGGGAGAAAAACTGTTTTTT	CASSFGGLGEKLFF
TRBD1	TRBJ2-7	TRBV5-1	.	TGCGCCAGCAGCTCGACAGGGGACCCCTACGAGCAGTACTTC	CASSSTGDPYEQYF
.	TRBJ1-2	TRBV11-2	.	TGTGCCAGCAGCCCCCTCTGGAGGGACAACTATGGCTACACCTTC	CASSPLWRDNYGYTF
.	TRBJ2-2	TRBV4-1	.	TGCGCCAGCAGCCAACATCTGTTACGGGTTGGAACCGGGGAGCTGTTTTTT	CASSQHLLRVGTGELFF
.	TRBJ2-5	TRBV5-1	.	TGCGCCAGCAGGGGAGAAGAGACCCAGTACTTC	CASRGEETQYF
.	TRBJ2-1	TRBV4-1	.	TGCGCCAGCAGCCAGGTCCACTACAATGAGCAGTTCTTC	CASSQVHYNEQFF
.	TRBJ1-2	TRBV27	.	TGTGCCAGCAGTAAGGGTGAAGGGCGCGTCTATGGCTACACCTTC	CASSKGEGRVYGYTF
.	TRBJ1-2	TRBV7-8	.	TGTGCCAGCAGCTTACGGGAGGAAAACTATGGCTACACCTTC	CASSLREENYGYTF
TRBD1	TRBJ2-2	TRBV2	once	TGTGCCAGCGTACGACAGGGGAGAACCGGGGAGCTGTTTTTT	CASVRQGRTGELFF
.	TRBJ1-3	TRBV30	.	TGTGCCTGGAATGCGGGGCCAGGAAACACCATATATTTT	CAWNAGPGNTIYF
.	TRBJ2-1	TRBV28	.	TGTGCCTCGGCGGGGCCTTACAATGAGCAGTTCTTC	CASAGPYNEQFF
.	TRBJ2-5	TRBV20-1	.	TGCAGTGCCCTTACAAAAGAGACCCAGTACTTC	CSALTKETQYF
.	TRBJ2-2	TRBV4-2	.	TGTGCCAGCACCCGCGCCGGAGGTCCCGGGGAGCTGTTTTTT	CASTRAGGPGELFF
.	TRBJ2-7	TRBV28	.	TGTGCCAGCTATCACGACTACGAGCAGTACTTC	CASYHDYEQYF
TRBD1	TRBJ1-2	TRBV4-2	.	TGTGCCAGCAGCCAAGGGACAGGGGGAGTCGGCTACACCTTC	CASSQGTGGVGYTF
.	TRBJ1-1	TRBV30	.	TGTGCCTGGAGTGTGGACAGCAACACTGAAGCTTTCTTT	CAWSVDSNTEAFF
TRBD1	TRBJ2-5	TRBV9	.	TGTGCCAGCAGCCCACCCCCGGGACAGGGAGGCGAGACCCAGTACTTC	CASSPPPGQGGETQYF
.	TRBJ1-2	TRBV5-4	.	TGTGCCAGCAGCTTTGGCCTAATGGGGGAGGGTAACTATGGCTACACCTTC	CASSFGLMGEGNYGYTF
.	TRBJ2-6	TRBV4-1	.	TGCGCCAGCAGCCAAGTAGGGGCCAACGTCCTGACTTTC	CASSQVGANVLTF